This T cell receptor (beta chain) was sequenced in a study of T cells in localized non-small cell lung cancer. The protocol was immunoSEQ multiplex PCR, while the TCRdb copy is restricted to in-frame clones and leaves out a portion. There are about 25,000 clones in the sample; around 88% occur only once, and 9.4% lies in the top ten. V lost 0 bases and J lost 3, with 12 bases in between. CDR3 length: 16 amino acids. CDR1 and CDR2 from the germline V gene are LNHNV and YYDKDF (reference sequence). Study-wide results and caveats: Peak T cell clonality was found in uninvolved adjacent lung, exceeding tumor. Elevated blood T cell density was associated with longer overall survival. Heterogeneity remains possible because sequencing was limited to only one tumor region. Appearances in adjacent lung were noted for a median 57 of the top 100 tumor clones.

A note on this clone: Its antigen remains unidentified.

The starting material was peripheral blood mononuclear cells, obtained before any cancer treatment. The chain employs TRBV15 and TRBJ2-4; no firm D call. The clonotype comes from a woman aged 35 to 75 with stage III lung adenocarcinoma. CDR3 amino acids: CATSRDYRKSKNIQYF. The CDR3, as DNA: TGTGCCACCAGCAGAGATTACCGGAAAAGCAAAAACATTCAGTACTTC.